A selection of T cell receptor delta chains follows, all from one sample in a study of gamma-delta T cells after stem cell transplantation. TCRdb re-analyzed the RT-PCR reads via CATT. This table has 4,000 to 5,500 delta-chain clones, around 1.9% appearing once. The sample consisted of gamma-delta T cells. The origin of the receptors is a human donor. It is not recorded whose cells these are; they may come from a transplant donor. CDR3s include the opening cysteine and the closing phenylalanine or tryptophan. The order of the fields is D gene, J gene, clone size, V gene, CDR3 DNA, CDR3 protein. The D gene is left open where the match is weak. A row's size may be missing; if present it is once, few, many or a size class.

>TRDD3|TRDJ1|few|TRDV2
TGTGCCTGTGACCCTATACTGGGGGATAGAAAGGATAAACTCATCTTT
CACDPILGDRKDKLIF
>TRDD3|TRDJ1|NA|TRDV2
TGTGCCTGTGACGGACTGGGGGGTTACACCGATAAACTCATCTTT
CACDGLGGYTDKLIF
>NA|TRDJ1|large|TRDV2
TGTGCCTGTGACATCTTACTCAGGGGAACCACCGATAAACTCATCTTT
CACDILLRGTTDKLIF
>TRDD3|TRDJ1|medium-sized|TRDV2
TGTGCCTGTGACCCTTTACTGGGGGATCCTGGAGGGGAAACCGATAAACTCATCTTT
CACDPLLGDPGGETDKLIF
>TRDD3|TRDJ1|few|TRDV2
TGTGCCTGTGATATACTGGGGGATACAGCCGATAAACTCATCTTT
CACDILGDTADKLIF
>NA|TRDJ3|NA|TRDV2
TGTGCCACCGCGGAGAGAGGGAGGGATAACCCCTGGGACACCCGACAGATGTTTTTC
CATAERGRDNPWDTRQMFF
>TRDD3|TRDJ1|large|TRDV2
TGTGCCTGTGACACCTGGGGGATACTCGATAAACTCATCTTT
CACDTWGILDKLIF
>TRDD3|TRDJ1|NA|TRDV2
TGTGCCTGTGACACCGTAGGTGGGGGATACAAACTCATCTTT
CACDTVGGGYKLIF
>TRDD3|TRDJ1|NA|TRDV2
TGTGCCTGTGACCCCCTATTACTGGGGGATACGCTAGGCACCGATAAACTCATCTTT
CACDPLLLGDTLGTDKLIF
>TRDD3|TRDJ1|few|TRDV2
TGTGCCTGTGACATTTTACTGGGGGATAAGGGCGATAAACTCATCTTT
CACDILLGDKGDKLIF
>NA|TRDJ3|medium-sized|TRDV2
TGTGCCTGTGACACCGCTGGGTCAAGCTCCTGGGACACCCGACAGATGTTTTTC
CACDTAGSSSWDTRQMFF
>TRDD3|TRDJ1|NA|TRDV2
TGTGCCTGTGACACCGTACTACTGGGGGATACGGAGGGGCACACCGATAAACTCATCTTT
CACDTVLLGDTEGHTDKLIF
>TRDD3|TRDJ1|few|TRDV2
TGTGCCTGTGACCGACTGGGGGAGTCACTCATCTTT
CACDRLGESLIF